This TCR beta chain is drawn from a study of neoadjuvant nivolumab and ipilimumab in lung cancer. Study overall: Patients got nivolumab 3 mg/kg on days 1, 15 and 29; combination added ipilimumab 1 mg/kg day 1.

Germline loops: CDR1 ENHRY, CDR2 SYGVKD. The CDR3 has 13 residues. V was pared by 10 bases and J by 2 bases, with 11 bases between. Study-wide findings and caveats: Only two of four nivolumab-treated tumors gained richness and clonality by surgery.

Assay used: immunoSEQ multiplex PCR; TCRdb lists only in-frame clones, some missing. The sample comprises tens of thousands of clones, 75% to 90% of which are singletons, and under 8% rests with the top ten. As to this clone: What it binds is unknown.

The source of this sequence is an adult with non-small cell lung cancer. This specimen consisted of peripheral blood, obtained before neoadjuvant nivolumab, alone or with ipilimumab. The V call is TRBV10-3, the J call TRBJ2-2; the D is unclear. The CDR3 coding sequence is TGTGCCAGCGCCCAGACCAACACCGGGGAGCTGTTTTTT. Its protein is CASAQTNTGELFF.